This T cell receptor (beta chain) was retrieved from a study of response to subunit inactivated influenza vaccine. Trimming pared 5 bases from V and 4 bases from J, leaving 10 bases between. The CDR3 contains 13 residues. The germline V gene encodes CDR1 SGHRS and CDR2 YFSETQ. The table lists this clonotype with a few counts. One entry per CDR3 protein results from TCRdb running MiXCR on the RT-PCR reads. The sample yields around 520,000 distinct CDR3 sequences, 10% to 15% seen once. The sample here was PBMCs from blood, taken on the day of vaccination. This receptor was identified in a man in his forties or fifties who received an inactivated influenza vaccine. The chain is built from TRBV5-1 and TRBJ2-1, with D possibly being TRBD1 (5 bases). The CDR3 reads CASRWQGYNEQFF. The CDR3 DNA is TGCGCCAGCAGGTGGCAGGGATACAATGAGCAGTTCTTC.